This T cell receptor (beta chain) was captured by sequencing in a study of identical twins. Template switching added a universal primer site; cDNA carried unique molecular identifiers. A single record per CDR3 protein comes from TCRdb applying MiXCR to the 5' RACE reads. This table holds 1.5 million to 2 million distinct CDR3 sequences, more than 30% found once. General observations from the study: In beta out-of-frame sequences, the excess sharing between twins was weaker.

With 1 base removed from V and 0 bases from J, the gap between germline ends came to 20 bases. The CDR3 runs 19 residues. Germline V gene data show CDR1 as KGHDR and CDR2 as SFDVKD. Comment on this clonotype: Antigen: not known.

This receptor was obtained from a newborn girl in good health. The V call is TRBV24-1, the J call TRBJ1-2, with D perhaps TRBD1 (6 bases). Sequenced input: cord blood. The CDR3 protein is CATSDFTRTVGRSNYGYTF. In DNA form, the CDR3 reads TGTGCCACCAGTGATTTTACTCGGACAGTGGGGCGGTCTAACTATGGCTACACCTTC.